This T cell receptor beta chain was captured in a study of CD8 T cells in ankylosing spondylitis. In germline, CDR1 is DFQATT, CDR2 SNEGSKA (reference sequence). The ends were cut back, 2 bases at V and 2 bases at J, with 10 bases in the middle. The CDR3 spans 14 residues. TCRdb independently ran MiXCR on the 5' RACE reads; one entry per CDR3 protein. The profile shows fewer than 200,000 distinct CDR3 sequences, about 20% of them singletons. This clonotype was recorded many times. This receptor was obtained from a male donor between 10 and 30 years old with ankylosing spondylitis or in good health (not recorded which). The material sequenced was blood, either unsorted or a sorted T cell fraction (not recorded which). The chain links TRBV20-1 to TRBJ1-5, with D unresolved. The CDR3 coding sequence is TGCAGTGCTAGACACCCTATAGGCAATCAGCCCCAGCATTTT. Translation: CSARHPIGNQPQHF.